This TCR beta chain was documented in a study of cytomegalovirus exposure and HLA in healthy donors. Study-level background: The 90 to 150 validation repertoires, a later analysis reported, used the same platform as the 600 to 850 repertoires from the first cohort. Study-level findings and limits: It was reported that the classifier diagnosed cytomegalovirus status with high specificity and sensitivity in both the original and validation cohorts. The TCR clusters that emerged in the first cohort tended, a later analysis found, to co-occur in the 120 or so validation repertoires.

TCRdb keeps only in-frame clones here, not all; method: immunoSEQ multiplex PCR. This table has around 300,000 clones, around 85% appearing once. This CDR3 contains 14 residues. Looked up from germline, CDR1 is MNHNS and CDR2 is SASEGT. J was trimmed by 3 bases and V by 4 bases; bases with no gene match: 4. With regard to this clone: Its specificity is unknown.

Source material: PBMCs. The TCR sequence derives from a woman aged 18-30 years in good health and CMV-seronegative. This chain joins TRBV6-1 and TRBJ2-7, with TRBD1 identical over 9 bases. In nucleotides, the CDR3 is TGTGCCAGCAGTGTGGGGGGACAGGGCTACGAGCAGTACTTC. This encodes CASSVGGQGYEQYF.